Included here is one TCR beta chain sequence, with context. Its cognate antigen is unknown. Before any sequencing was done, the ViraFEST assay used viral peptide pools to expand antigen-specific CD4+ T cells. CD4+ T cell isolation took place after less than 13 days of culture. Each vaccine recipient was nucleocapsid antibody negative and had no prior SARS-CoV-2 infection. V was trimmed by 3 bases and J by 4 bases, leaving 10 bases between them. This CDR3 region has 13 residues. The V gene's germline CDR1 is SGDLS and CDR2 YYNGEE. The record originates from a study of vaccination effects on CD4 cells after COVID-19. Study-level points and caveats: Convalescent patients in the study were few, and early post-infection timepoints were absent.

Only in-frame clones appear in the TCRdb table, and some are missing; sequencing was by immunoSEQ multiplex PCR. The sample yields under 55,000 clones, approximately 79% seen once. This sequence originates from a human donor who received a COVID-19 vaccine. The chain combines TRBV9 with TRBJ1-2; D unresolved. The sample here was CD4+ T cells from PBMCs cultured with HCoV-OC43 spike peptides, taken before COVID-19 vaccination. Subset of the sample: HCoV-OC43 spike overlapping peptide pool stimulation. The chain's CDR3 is CASSDGRVYGYTF. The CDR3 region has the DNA TGTGCCAGCAGCGACGGCCGGGTCTATGGCTACACCTTC.